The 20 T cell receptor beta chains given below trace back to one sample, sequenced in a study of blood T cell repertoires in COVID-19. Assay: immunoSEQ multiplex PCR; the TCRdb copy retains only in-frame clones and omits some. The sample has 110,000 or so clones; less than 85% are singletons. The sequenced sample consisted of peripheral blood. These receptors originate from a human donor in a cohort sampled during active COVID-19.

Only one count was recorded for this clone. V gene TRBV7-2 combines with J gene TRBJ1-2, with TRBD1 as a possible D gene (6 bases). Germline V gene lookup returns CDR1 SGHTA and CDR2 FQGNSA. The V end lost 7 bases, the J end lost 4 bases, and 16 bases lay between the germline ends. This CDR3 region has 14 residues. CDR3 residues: CASNPSDSLYGYTF. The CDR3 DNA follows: TGTGCCAGCAATCCTTCGGACAGTCTCTATGGCTACACCTTC. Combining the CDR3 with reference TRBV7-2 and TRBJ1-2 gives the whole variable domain GAGVSQSPSNKVTEKGKDVELRCDPISGHTALYWYRQSLGQGLEFLIYFQGNSAPDKSGLPSDRFSAERTGGSVSTLTIQRTQQEDSAVYLCASNPSDSLYGYTFGSGTRLTVV.

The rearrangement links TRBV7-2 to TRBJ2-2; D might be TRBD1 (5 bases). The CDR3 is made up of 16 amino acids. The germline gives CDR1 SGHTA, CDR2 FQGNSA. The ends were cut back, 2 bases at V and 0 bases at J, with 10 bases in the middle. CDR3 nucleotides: TGTGCCAGCAGCTTACAGGGCCCCGCGAACACCGGGGAGCTGTTTTTT. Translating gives CASSLQGPANTGELFF.

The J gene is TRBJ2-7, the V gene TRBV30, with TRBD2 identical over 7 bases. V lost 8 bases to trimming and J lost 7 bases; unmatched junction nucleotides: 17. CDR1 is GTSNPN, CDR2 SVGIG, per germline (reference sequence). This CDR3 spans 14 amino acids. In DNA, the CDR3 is TGTGCCGTCCTTGGGAGGGGAGGGATTGGGGAGCAGTACTTC. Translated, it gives CAVLGRGGIGEQYF.

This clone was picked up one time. CDR3 sequence reads: CASSQEPQMEGRVFGTEAFF. CDR3 nucleotides: TGCGCCAGCAGCCAAGAACCCCAGATGGAGGGTCGAGTGTTTGGCACTGAAGCTTTCTTT. The J gene is TRBJ1-1, the V gene TRBV4-3; D gene uncertain. The CDR3 loop spans 20 amino acids. Trimming cost V 0 bases and J 4 bases, with 27 bases left between them. The germline V gene has CDR1 LGHNA and CDR2 YSLEER.

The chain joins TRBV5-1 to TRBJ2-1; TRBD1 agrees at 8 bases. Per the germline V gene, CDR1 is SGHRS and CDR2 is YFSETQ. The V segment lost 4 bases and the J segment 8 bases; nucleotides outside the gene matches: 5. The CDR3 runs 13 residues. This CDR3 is CASSIPQGDEQFF. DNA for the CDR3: TGCGCCAGCAGCATACCACAGGGGGATGAGCAGTTCTTC.

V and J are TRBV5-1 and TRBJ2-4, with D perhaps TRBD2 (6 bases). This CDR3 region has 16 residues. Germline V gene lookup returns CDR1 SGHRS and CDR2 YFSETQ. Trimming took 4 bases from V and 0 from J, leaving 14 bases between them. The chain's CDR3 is CASSPGTSLAKNIQYF. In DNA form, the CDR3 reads TGCGCCAGCAGCCCAGGGACTTCCCTAGCCAAAAACATTCAGTACTTC.

In nucleotides, the CDR3 is TGTGCCATCAGTGAGTCCCCTCCAGCAACCCGGGACAGGGACAATTTACCCCATGGCTACACCTTC. Its translation is CAISESPPATRDRDNLPHGYTF. The chain employs TRBV10-3 and TRBJ1-2, with 9 positions matching TRBD1. Germline CDR1 and CDR2: ENHRY and SYGVKD. The CDR3 loop spans 22 amino acids. V gave up 0 bases and J gave up 6 bases; unmatched junction bases: 26.

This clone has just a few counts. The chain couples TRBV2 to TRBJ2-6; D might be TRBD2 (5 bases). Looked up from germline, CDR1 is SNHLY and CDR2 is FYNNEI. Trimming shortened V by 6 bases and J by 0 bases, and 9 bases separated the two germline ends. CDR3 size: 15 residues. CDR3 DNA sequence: TGTGCCAGCAGCCCTACTAGCTCTGGGGCCAACGTCCTGACTTTC. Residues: CASSPTSSGANVLTF.

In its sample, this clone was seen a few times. CDR3 sequence reads: CASSPPGTGDFF. CDR3 nucleotide sequence: TGTGCCAGCAGTCCCCCCGGGACAGGGGATTTCTTC. The chain links TRBV12-3 or TRBV12-4 to TRBJ2-1; 10 positions match TRBD1. Trimming removed 5 bases from V and 16 bases from J; junction bases left unmatched: 8. The length of the CDR3 is 12 residues.

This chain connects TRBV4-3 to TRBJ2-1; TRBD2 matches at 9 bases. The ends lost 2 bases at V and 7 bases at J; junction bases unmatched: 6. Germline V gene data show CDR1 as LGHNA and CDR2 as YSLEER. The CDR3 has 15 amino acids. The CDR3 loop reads CASSQRGGAGNEQFF. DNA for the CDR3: TGCGCCAGCAGCCAACGCGGGGGGGCGGGGAATGAGCAGTTCTTC.

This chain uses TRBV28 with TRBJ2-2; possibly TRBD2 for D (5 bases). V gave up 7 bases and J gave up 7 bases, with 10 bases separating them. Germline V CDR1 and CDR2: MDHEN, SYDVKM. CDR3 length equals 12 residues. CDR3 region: CASITGNGELFF. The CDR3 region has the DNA TGTGCCAGCATTACGGGAAACGGGGAGCTGTTTTTT.

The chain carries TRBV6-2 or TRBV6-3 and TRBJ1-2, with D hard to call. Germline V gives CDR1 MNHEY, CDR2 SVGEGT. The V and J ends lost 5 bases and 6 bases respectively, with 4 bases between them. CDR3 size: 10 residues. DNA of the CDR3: TGTGCCAGCAGTCAAAATGGCTACACCTTC. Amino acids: CASSQNGYTF.

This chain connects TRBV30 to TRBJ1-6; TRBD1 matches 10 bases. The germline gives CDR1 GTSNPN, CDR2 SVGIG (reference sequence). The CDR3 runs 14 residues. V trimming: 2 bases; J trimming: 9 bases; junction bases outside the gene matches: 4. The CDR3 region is CAWSPGTGVSPLHF. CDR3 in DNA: TGTGCCTGGAGTCCTGGGACAGGGGTTTCACCCCTCCACTTT.

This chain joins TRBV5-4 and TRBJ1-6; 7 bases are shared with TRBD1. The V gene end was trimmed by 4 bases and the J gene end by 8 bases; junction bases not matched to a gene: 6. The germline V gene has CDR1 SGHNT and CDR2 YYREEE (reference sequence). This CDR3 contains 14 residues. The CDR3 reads CASSLDRSYSPLHF. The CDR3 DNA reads TGTGCCAGCAGCCTGGACAGGTCCTATTCACCCCTCCACTTT.

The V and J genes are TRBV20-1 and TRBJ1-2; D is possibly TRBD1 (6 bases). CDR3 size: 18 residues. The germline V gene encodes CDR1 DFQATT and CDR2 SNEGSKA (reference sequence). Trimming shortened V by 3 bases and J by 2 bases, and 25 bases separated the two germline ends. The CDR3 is CSASVPFGQQGRNYGYTF. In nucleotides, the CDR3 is TGCAGTGCTAGTGTCCCTTTCGGGCAACAGGGCAGGAACTATGGCTACACCTTC.

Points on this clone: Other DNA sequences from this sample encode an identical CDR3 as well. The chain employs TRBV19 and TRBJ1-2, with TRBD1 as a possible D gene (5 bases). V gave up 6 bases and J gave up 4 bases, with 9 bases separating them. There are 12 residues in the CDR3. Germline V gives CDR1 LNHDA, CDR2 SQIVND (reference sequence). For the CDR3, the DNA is TGTGCCAGTAGCCGAACAGGCTATGGCTACACCTTC. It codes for CASSRTGYGYTF.

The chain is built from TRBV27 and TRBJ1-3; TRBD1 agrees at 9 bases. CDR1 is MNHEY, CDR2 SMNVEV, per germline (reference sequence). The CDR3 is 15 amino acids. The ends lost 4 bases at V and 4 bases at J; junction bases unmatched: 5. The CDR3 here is CASSSLGTGGNTIYF. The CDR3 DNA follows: TGTGCCAGCAGTTCTCTCGGGACAGGGGGAAACACCATATATTTT.

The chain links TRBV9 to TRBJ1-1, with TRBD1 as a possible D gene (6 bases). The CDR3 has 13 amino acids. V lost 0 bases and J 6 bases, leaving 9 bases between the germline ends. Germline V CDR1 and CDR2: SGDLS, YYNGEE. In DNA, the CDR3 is TGTGCCAGCAGCGTAGGGGGGCGGGCTGAAGCTTTCTTT. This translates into CASSVGGRAEAFF. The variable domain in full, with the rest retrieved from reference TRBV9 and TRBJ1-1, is DSGVTQTPKHLITATGQRVTLRCSPRSGDLSVYWYQQSLDQGLQFLIQYYNGEERAKGNILERFSAQQFPDLHSELNLSSLELGDSALYFCASSVGGRAEAFFGQGTRLTVV.

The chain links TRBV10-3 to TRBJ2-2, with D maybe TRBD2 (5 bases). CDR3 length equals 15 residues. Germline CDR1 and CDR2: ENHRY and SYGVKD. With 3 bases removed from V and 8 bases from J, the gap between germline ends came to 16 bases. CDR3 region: CAISEVGNGRGELFF. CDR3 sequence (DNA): TGTGCCATCAGTGAAGTAGGGAATGGGAGAGGGGAGCTGTTTTTT.

CDR3 in DNA: TGCAGTGCTAGTCTCAGGGTCGGGGGCACTGAAGCTTTCTTT. Amino acid sequence: CSASLRVGGTEAFF. V and J are TRBV20-1 and TRBJ1-1, with D possibly matching TRBD1 (5 bases). CDR1 is DFQATT, CDR2 SNEGSKA, per germline (reference sequence). V was trimmed by 3 bases and J by 4 bases, leaving 15 bases between them. The CDR3 has 14 amino acids.